Presented here are 3 T cell receptor beta chains from one specimen sequenced in a study of glioma-infiltrating T cells. Using RNA template, CDR3s of TCR alpha and beta were amplified with iRepertoire arm-PCR. TCRdb used MiXCR to reprocess the multiplex PCR reads, holding one entry per CDR3 protein. In the table there are 170,000 or so distinct CDR3 sequences, more than 35% of which are singletons. Sequenced input: glioma tissue, nonneoplastic brain tissue, or PBMCs (not recorded which). These receptors were obtained from a human donor with low-grade glioma or glioblastoma, undergoing nonglioma brain surgery, or in good health (not recorded which).

V is TRBV24-1 and J is TRBJ1-5; tentative D call: TRBD1 (5 bases). Trimming pared 4 bases from V and 8 bases from J, leaving 17 bases between. Germline loops: CDR1 KGHDR, CDR2 SFDVKD. The CDR3 runs to 15 residues. In DNA form, the CDR3 reads TGTGCCACCAGTGACTCGGGGGGGTCGACTAAGCCCCAGCATTTT. Its translation: CATSDSGGSTKPQHF.

This clonotype has ten or more counts. This chain connects TRBV16 to TRBJ1-1, with 10 bases that match TRBD1. Germline V gene lookup returns CDR1 KGHSY and CDR2 FQNENV. This CDR3 comprises 13 residues. Trimming took 4 bases from V and 9 from J; bases not matched to a gene: 5. This CDR3 reads CASSPRDRGQAFF. CDR3 in DNA: TGTGCCAGCAGCCCACGGGACAGGGGACAAGCTTTCTTT.

For the CDR3, the DNA is TGTGCCAGCAGCTTAGCGCGACAGGGGGCCTACGAGCAGTACTTC. This encodes CASSLARQGAYEQYF. The V gene is TRBV7-8, the J gene TRBJ2-7; 9 nucleotides match TRBD1. Per germline, CDR1 SGHVS and CDR2 FQNEAQ. The junction had 2 bases not matched to a gene; V was cut back by 0 bases and J by 2 bases. The CDR3 contains 15 residues.